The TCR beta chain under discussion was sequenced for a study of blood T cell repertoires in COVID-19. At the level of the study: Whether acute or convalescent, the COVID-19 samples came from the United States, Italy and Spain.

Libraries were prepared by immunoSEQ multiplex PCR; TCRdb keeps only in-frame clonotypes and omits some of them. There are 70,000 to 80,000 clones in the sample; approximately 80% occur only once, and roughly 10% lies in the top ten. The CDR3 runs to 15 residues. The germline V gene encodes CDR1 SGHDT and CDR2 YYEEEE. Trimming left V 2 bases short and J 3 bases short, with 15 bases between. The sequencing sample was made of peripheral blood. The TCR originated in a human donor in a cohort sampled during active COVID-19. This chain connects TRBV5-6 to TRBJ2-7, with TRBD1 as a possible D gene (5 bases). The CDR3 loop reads CASSLGGRAFYEQYF. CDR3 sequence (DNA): TGTGCCAGCAGCTTAGGCGGCAGGGCCTTCTACGAGCAGTACTTC.